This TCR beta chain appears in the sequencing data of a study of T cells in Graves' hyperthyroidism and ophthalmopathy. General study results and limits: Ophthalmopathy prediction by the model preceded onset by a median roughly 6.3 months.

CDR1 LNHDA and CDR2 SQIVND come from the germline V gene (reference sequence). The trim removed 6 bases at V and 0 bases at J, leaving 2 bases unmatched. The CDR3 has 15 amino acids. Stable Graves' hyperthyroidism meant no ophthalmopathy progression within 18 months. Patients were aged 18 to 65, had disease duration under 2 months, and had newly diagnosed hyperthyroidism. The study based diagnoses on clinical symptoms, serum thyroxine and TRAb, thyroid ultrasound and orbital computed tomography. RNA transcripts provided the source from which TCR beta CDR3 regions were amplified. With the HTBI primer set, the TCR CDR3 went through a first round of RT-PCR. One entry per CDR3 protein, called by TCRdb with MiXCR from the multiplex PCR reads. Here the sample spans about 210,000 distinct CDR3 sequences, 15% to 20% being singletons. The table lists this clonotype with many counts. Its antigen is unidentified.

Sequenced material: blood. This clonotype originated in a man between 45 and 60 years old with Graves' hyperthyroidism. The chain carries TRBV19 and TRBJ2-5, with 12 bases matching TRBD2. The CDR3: CASRRLAGDQETQYF. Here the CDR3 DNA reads TGTGCCAGTAGGCGACTAGCGGGAGACCAAGAGACCCAGTACTTC.